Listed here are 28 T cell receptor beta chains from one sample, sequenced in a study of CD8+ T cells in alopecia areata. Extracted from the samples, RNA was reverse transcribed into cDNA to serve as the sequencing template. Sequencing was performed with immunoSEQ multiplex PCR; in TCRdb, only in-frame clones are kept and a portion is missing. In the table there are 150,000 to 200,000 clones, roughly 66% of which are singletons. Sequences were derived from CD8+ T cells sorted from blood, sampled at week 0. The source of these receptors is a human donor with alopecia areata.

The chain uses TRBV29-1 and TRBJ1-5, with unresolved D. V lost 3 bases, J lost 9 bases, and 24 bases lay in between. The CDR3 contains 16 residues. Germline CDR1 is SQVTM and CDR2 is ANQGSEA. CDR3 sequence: CSVEGDLFPCAGPQHF. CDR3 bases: TGCAGCGTTGAGGGAGACTTGTTCCCCTGTGCTGGGCCCCAGCATTTT.

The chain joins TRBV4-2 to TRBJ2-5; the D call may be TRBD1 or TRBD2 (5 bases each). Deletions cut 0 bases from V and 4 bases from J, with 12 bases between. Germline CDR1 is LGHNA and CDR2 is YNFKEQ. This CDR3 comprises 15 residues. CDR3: CASSQDRGFPETQYF. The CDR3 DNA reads TGTGCCAGCAGCCAAGATCGGGGCTTCCCAGAGACCCAGTACTTC.

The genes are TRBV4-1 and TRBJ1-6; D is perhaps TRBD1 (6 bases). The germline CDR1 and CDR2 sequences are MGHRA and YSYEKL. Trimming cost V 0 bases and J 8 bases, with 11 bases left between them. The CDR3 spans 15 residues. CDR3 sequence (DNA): TGCGCCAGCAGCCAAGAGGGGACAAGTGATTCACCCCTCCACTTT. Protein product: CASSQEGTSDSPLHF.

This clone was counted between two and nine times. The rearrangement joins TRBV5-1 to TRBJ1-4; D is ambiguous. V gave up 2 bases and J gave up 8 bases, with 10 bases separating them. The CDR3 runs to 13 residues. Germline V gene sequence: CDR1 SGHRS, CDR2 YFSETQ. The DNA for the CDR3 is TGCGCCAGCAGCTTCACGGACGGGGAAAAACTGTTTTTT. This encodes CASSFTDGEKLFF.

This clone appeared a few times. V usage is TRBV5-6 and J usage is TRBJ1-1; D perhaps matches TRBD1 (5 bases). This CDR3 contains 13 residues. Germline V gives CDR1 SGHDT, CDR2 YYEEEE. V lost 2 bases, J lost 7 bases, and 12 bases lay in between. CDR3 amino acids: CASSFGDSFEAFF. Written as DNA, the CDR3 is TGTGCCAGCAGCTTTGGAGACAGCTTTGAAGCTTTCTTT.

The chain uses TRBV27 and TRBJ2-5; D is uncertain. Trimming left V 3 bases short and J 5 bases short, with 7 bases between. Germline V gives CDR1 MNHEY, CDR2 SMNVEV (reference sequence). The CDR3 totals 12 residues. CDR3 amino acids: CASSFAGETQYF. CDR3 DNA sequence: TGTGCCAGCAGTTTCGCTGGCGAGACCCAGTACTTC.

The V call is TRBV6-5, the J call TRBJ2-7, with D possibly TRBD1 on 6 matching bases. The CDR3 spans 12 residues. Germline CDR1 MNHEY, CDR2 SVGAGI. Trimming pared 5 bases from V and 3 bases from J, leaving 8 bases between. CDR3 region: CASSTGSYEQYF. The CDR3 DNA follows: TGTGCCAGCAGTACAGGGAGCTACGAGCAGTACTTC.

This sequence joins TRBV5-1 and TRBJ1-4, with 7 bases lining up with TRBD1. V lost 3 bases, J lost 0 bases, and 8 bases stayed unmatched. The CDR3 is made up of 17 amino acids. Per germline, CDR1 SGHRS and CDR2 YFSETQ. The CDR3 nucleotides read TGCGCCAGCAGCTCTACAGGGGCCTCGGCAACTAATGAAAAACTGTTTTTT. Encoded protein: CASSSTGASATNEKLFF.

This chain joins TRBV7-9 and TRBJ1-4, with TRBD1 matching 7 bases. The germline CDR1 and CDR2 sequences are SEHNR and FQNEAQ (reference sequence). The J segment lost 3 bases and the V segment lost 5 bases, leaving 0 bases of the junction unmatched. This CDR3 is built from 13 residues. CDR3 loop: CASSDRANEKLFF. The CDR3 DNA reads TGTGCCAGCAGCGACAGGGCTAATGAAAAACTGTTTTTT.

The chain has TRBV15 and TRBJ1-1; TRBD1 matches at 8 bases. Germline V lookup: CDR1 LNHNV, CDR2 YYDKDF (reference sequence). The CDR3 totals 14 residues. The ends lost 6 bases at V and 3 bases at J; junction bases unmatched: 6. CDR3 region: CATSTGGWDTEAFF. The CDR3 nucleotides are TGTGCCACCAGTACAGGGGGTTGGGACACTGAAGCTTTCTTT.

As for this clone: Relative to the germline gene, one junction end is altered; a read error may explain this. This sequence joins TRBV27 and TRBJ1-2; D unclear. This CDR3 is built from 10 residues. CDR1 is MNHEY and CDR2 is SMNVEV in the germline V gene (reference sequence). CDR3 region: CASSLSEESF. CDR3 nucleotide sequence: TGTGCCAGCAGTTTATCGGAGGAGAGCTTC.

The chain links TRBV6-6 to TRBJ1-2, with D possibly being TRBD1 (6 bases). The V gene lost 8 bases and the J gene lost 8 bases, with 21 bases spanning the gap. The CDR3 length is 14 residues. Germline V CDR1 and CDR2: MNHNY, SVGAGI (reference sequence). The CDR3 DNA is TGTGCCAGCGCCCCTCCCCAGGGGAAGTGGGGCTACACCTTC. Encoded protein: CASAPPQGKWGYTF.

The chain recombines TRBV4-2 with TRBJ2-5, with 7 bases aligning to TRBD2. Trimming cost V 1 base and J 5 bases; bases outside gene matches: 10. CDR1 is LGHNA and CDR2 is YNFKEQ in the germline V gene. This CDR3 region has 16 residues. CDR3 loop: CASSQVGGGSRETQYF. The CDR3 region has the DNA TGTGCCAGCAGCCAAGTTGGCGGGGGAAGTCGCGAGACCCAGTACTTC.

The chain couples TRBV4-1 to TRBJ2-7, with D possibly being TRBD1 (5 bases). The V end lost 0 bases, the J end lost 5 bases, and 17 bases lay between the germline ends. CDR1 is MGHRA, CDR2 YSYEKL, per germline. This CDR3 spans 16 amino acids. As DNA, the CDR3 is TGCGCCAGCAGCCAAGAGTGGTCAGGGCTATACGACGAGCAGTACTTC. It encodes CASSQEWSGLYDEQYF.

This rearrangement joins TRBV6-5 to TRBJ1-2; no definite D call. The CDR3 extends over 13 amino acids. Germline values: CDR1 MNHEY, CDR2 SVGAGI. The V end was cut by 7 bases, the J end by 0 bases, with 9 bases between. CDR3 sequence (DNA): TGTGCCAGCACGGGAAGTACTAACTATGGCTACACCTTC. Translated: CASTGSTNYGYTF.

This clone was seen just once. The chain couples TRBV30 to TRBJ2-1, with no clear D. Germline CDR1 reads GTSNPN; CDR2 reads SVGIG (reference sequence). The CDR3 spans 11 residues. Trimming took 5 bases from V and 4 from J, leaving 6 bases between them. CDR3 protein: CAWEWYNEQFF. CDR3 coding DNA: TGTGCCTGGGAATGGTACAATGAGCAGTTCTTC.

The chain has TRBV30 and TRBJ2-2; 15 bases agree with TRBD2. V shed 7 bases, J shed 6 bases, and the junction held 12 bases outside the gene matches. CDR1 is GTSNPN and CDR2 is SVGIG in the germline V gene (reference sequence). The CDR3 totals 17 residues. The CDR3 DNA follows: TGTGCCTCGAATACCCGGACTAGCGGGGGGGCACCCGGGGAGCTGTTTTTT. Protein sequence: CASNTRTSGGAPGELFF.

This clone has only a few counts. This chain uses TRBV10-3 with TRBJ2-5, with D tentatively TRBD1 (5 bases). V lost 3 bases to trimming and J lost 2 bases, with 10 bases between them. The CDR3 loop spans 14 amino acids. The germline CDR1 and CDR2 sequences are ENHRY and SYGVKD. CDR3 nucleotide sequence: TGTGCCATCAGTGATAGGGGCCAGCAAGAGACCCAGTACTTC. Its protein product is CAISDRGQQETQYF.

CDR3: CASSQLRDPYEQYF. CDR3 DNA sequence: TGTGCCAGCAGTCAACTCAGGGACCCCTACGAGCAGTACTTC. The chain joins TRBV6-6 to TRBJ2-7, with D perhaps being TRBD1 or TRBD2 (5 bases each). The CDR3 has 14 residues. CDR1 is MNHNY, CDR2 SVGAGI, per germline (reference sequence). V was pared by 5 bases and J by 2 bases, with 13 bases between.

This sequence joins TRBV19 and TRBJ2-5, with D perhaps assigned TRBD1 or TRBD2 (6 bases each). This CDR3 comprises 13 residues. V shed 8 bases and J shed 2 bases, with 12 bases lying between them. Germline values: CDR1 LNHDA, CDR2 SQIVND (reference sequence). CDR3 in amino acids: CASSVGGQETQYF. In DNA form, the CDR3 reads TGTGCCAGTTCGGTAGGGGGGCAAGAGACCCAGTACTTC.

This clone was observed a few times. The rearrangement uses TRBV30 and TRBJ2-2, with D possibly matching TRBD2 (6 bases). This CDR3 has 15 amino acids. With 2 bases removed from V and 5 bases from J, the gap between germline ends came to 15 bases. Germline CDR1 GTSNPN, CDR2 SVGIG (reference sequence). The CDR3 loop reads CAWSLATGVTGELFF. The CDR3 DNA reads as TGTGCCTGGAGTCTTGCAACGGGGGTAACCGGGGAGCTGTTTTTT.

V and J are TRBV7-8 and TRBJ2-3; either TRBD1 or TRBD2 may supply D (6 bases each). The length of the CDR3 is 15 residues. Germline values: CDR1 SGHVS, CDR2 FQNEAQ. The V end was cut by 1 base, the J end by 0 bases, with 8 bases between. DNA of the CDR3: TGTGCCAGCAGCTTAGAGGGGGGCAGCACAGATACGCAGTATTTT. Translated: CASSLEGGSTDTQYF. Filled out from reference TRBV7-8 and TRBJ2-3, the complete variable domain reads GAGVSQSPRYKVAKRGQDVALRCDPISGHVSLFWYQQALGQGPEFLTYFQNEAQLDKSGLPSDRFFAERPEGSVSTLKIQRTQQEDSAVYLCASSLEGGSTDTQYFGPGTRLTVL.

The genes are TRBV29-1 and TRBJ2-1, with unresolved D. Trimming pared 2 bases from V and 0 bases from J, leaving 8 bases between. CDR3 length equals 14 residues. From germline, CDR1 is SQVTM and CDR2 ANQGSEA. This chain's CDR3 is CSVESSSSYNEQFF. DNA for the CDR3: TGCAGCGTTGAATCGTCAAGCTCCTACAATGAGCAGTTCTTC.

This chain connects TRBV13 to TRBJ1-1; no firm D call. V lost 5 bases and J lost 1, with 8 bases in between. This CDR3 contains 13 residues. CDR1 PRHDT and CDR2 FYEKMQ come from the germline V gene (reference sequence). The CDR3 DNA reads TGTGCCAGCAGCGCGGGCCGGAACACTGAAGCTTTCTTT. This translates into CASSAGRNTEAFF.

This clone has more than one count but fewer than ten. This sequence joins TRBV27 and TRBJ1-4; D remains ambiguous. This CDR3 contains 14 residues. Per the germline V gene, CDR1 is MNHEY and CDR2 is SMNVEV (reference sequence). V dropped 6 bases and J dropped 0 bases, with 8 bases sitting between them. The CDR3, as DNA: TGTGCCAGCAGGACTTATTCAACTAATGAAAAACTGTTTTTT. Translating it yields CASRTYSTNEKLFF.

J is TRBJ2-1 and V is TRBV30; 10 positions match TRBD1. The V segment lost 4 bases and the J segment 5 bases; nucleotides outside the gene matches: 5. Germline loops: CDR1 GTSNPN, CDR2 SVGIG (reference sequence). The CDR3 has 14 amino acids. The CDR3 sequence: CAWTTGTGDNEQFF. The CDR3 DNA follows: TGTGCCTGGACAACCGGGACAGGGGACAATGAGCAGTTCTTC.

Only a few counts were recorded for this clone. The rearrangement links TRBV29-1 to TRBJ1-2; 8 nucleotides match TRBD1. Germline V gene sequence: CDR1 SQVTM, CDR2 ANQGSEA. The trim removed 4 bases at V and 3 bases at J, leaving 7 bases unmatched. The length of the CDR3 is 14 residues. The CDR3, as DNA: TGCAGCGTTGGATCAGGGGGCCAATACTATGGCTACACCTTC. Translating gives CSVGSGGQYYGYTF. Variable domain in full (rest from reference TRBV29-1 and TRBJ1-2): SAVISQKPSRDICQRGTSLTIQCQVDSQVTMMFWYRQQPGQSLTLIATANQGSEATYESGFVIDKFPISRPNLTFSTLTVSNMSPEDSSIYLCSVGSGGQYYGYTFGSGTRLTVV.

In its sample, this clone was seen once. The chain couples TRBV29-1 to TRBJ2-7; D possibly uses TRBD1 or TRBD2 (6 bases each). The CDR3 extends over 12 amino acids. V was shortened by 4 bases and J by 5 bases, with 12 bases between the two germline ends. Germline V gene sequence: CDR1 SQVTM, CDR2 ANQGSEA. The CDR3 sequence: CSVVGGADEQYF. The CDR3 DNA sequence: TGCAGCGTTGTCGGGGGCGCGGACGAGCAGTACTTC.